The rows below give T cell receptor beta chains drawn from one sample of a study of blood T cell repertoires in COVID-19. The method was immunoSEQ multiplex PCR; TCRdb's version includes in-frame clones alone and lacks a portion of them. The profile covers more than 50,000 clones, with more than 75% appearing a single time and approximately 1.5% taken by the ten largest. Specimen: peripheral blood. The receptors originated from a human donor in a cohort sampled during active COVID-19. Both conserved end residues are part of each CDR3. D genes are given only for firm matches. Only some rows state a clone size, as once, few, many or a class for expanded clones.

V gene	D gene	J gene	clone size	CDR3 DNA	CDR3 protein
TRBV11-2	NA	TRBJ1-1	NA	TGTGCCAGCAGCAGGAGCTGGGGGCGAGGGAACACTGAAGCTTTCTTT	CASSRSWGRGNTEAFF
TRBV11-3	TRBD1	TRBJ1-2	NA	TGTGCCAGCAGCGACAGGGACGAGTGGGCTAACTATGGCTACACCTTC	CASSDRDEWANYGYTF
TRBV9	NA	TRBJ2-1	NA	TGTGCCAGCAGCGCCAGTCGGGGCTCCTACAATGAGCAGTTCTTC	CASSASRGSYNEQFF
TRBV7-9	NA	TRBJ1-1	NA	TGTGCCAGCAGCTCCCTGACCCGAGGCACTGAAGCTTTCTTT	CASSSLTRGTEAFF
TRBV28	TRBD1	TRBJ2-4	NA	TGTGCCAGCAGTTTACGGGACAGGGACATTCAGTACTTC	CASSLRDRDIQYF
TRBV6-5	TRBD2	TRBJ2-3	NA	TGTGCCAGCAGTTGGTCTAGCGGGGCCACAGATACGCAGTATTTT	CASSWSSGATDTQYF
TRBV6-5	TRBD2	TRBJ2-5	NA	TGTGCCAGCAGTTACTCGGGCGGGGAGGGGGAGACCCAGTACTTC	CASSYSGGEGETQYF
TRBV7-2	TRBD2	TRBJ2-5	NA	TGTGCCAGCAGCAGCCGCCGGCGACTAGCGGGCGTACAAGAGACCCAGTACTTC	CASSSRRRLAGVQETQYF
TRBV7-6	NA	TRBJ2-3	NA	TGTGCCAGCAGCTCCGATAGCGGCACAGATACGCAGTATTTT	CASSSDSGTDTQYF
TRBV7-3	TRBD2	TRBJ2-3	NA	TGTGCCAGCAGCTTAAATGCGGGAGTGCCAGATACGCAGTATTTT	CASSLNAGVPDTQYF
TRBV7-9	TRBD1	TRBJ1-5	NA	TGTGCCAGCAGCTTAGAGGACAGGCTAAATCAGCCCCAGCATTTT	CASSLEDRLNQPQHF
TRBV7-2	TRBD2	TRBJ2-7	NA	TGTGCCAGCAGCTTAGGACTAGCGGGCTCAGGCGAGCAGTACTTC	CASSLGLAGSGEQYF
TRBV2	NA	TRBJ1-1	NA	TGTGCCAGCAGTCAAGGACAGCTCCTGAACACTGAAGCTTTCTTT	CASSQGQLLNTEAFF
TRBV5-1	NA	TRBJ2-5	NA	TGCGCCAGCTTGGACGGGACACTAATCCAAGAGACCCAGTACTTC	CASLDGTLIQETQYF
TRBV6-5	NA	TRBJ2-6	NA	TGTGCCAGCATTGGTAGCGGGGCCAACGTCCTGACTTTC	CASIGSGANVLTF
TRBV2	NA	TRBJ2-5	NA	TGTGCCAGCAGTGATATGGAGACCCAGTACTTC	CASSDMETQYF
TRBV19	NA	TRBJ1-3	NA	TGTGCCAGTAGGCCTTTGGAGGAGGGCTCTGGAAACACCATATATTTT	CASRPLEEGSGNTIYF
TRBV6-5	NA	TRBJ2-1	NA	TGTGCCAGCAGTATGGACAGTAACTCCTACAATGAGCAGTTCTTC	CASSMDSNSYNEQFF
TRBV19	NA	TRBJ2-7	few	TGTGCCAGTAGTATATCCGGGAGCTCCTACGAGCAGTACTTC	CASSISGSSYEQYF
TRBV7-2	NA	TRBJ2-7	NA	TGTGCCAGCAGCTTATCGGGCGAGCAGTACTTC	CASSLSGEQYF
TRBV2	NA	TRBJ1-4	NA	TGTGCCAGCGGGGGCAGGGTGGCTAATGAAAAACTGTTTTTT	CASGGRVANEKLFF
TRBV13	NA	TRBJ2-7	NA	TGTGCCAGCAGCTTTAGACACCTCTACGAGCAGTACTTC	CASSFRHLYEQYF
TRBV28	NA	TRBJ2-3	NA	TGTGCCAGCAGTTCTTTGCGGACTAGCACAGATACGCAGTATTTT	CASSSLRTSTDTQYF
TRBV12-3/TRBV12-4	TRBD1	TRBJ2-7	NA	TGTGCCAGCACGGTGAGGGGGCGCGACGAGCAGTACTTC	CASTVRGRDEQYF
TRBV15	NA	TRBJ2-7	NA	TGTGCCACCAGCAGAGACGGTGGACTGAAGAGCTACGAGCAGTACTTC	CATSRDGGLKSYEQYF
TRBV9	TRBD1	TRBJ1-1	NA	TGTGCCAGCAGCGTAGAACAGGGGGGCACTGAAGCTTTCTTT	CASSVEQGGTEAFF
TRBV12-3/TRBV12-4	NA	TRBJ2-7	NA	NA	CASSTSTYEQYF
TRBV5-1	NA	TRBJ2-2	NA	TGCGCCAGCAGCTTGCGACTACCGAACACCGGGGAGCTGTTTTTT	CASSLRLPNTGELFF
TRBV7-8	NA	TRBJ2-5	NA	TGTGCCAGCGAAATGAGCAACACTAAAGAGACCCAGTACTTC	CASEMSNTKETQYF
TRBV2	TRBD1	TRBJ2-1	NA	TGTGCCAGCAACCAACAGGGGTTTGACAATGAGCAGTTCTTC	CASNQQGFDNEQFF
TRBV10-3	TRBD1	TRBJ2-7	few	TGTGCCATCAGGACAGGGTCGTACGAGCAGTACTTC	CAIRTGSYEQYF
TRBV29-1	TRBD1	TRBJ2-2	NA	TGCAGCGTTAAGCGACAGGGGGGGGTCGGGGAGCTGTTTTTT	CSVKRQGGVGELFF
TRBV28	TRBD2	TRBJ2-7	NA	TGTGCCAGCAGTTCCAGACTAGCGGGCCTATCCTACGAGCAGTACTTC	CASSSRLAGLSYEQYF
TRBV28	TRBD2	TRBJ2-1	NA	TGTGCCAGCAGTCCCCCGGGACTAGCGGGAGAGCAGTTCTTC	CASSPPGLAGEQFF
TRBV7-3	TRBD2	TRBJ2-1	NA	TGTGCCAGCAGCTCAACCTCTAGCGGGTTCCAGTTCTTC	CASSSTSSGFQFF
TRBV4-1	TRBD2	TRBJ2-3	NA	TGCGCCAGCAGCCCAGGCAAACTAGCGGGTAGGACAGATACGCAGTATTTT	CASSPGKLAGRTDTQYF
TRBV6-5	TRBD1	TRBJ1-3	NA	TGTGCCAGCAGTTGGGACAGGGGAAACACCATATATTTT	CASSWDRGNTIYF
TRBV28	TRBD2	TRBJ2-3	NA	TGTGCCAGCAGTCGGTTAGCGGGAGAGACAGATACGCAGTATTTT	CASSRLAGETDTQYF
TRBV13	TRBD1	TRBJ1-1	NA	TGTGCCAGCAGTTCTTCCTCCGGGACAGGGGATACTGAAGCTTTCTTT	CASSSSSGTGDTEAFF
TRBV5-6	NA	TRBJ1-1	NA	TGTGCCAGCAGCCCGACTCCGTGGAACACTGAAGCTTTCTTT	CASSPTPWNTEAFF
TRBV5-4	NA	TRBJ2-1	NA	TGTGCCAGCAGCTACACCACAGGGACCCCCTACAATGAGCAGTTCTTC	CASSYTTGTPYNEQFF
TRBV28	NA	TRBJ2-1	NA	TGTGCCAGCAGTTCCAACCGGAGTTTGTTCTTC	CASSSNRSLFF
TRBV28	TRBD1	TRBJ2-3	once	TGTGCCAGCAAACGGACAGGAGCTACTAGCACAGATACGCAGTATTTT	CASKRTGATSTDTQYF
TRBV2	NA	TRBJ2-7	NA	TGTGCCAGCATTCCTAAGTACGAGCAGTACTTC	CASIPKYEQYF
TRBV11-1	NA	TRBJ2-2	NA	TGTGCCAGCAGCTTAGTCGGGGATGCGAACACCGGGGAGCTGTTTTTT	CASSLVGDANTGELFF
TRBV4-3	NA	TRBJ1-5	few	TGCGCCAGCAGCCAAGACGGGAATAGCAATCAGCCCCAGCATTTT	CASSQDGNSNQPQHF
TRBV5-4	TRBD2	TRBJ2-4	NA	TGTGCCAGCAGCTTGGCCCCTCTAGCGGAGCTAAACATTCAGTACTTC	CASSLAPLAELNIQYF
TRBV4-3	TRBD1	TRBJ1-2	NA	TGCGCCAGCAGCCAAGATCTGTTGGGACAGGGCGGCTACACCTTC	CASSQDLLGQGGYTF
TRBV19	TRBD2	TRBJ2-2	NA	TGTGCCAGTAGTATACCCCTAGGACTAGCGGGCGGGGAGCTGTTTTTT	CASSIPLGLAGGELFF
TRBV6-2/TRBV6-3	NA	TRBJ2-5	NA	TGTGCCAGCAGTTACGCGGGACAGAGACAAGAGACCCAGTACTTC	CASSYAGQRQETQYF
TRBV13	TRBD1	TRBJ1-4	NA	TGTGCCAGCAGCACCAACCGGGACAGACCTAATGAAAAACTGTTTTTT	CASSTNRDRPNEKLFF
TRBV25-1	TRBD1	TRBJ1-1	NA	TGTGCCAGCAGTGGGGGGACAGGTGAAGCTTTCTTT	CASSGGTGEAFF
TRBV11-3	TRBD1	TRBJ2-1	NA	TGTGCCAGCAGGTGGACAGGGGGGAACAATGAGCAGTTCTTC	CASRWTGGNNEQFF
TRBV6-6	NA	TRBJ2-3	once	TGTGCCAGCAGTTACGTTCAGGGCACAGATACGCAGTATTTT	CASSYVQGTDTQYF
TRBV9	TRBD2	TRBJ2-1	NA	TGTGCCAGCAGCGTAGACCCCGGGACTAGCGCCAATGAGCAGTTCTTC	CASSVDPGTSANEQFF
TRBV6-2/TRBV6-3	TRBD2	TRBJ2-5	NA	TGTGCCAGCACCCCATTAGGAGCGGGGAACCAAGAGACCCAGTACTTC	CASTPLGAGNQETQYF
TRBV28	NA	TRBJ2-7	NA	TGTGCCAGCAGTTTATTAGGACAGAACTACGAGCAGTACTTC	CASSLLGQNYEQYF
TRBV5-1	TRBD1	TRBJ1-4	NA	TGCGCCAGCAGCTTGGTGGTGGGACAGGAAGACTCTAATGAAAAACTGTTTTTT	CASSLVVGQEDSNEKLFF
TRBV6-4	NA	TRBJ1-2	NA	TGTGCCAGCAGGGGGTCGGCGGAAAGGGGCTATGGCTACACCTTC	CASRGSAERGYGYTF
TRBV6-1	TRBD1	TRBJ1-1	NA	TGTGCCAGCAGTGAAGCCCCCAGGGGGGCGGACACTGAAGCTTTCTTT	CASSEAPRGADTEAFF